These 2 T cell receptor beta chains came from one sample sequenced in a study of shared clonotypes between healthy human individuals. Naivety among CD8 cells was defined by CD45RO negativity and positive CCR7 selection, thereby excluding terminally differentiated effector memory CD45RA+ cells. The data were produced by immunoSEQ multiplex PCR, yet TCRdb's version contains in-frame clones alone and is incomplete. Of around 580,000 clones listed, 98% were seen once; the top ten hold around 0.3%. The material sequenced was naive CD8+ T cells sorted from blood. The receptors were gathered from a man aged 25 to 40 in good health.

The genes are TRBV11-2 and TRBJ1-5, with unresolved D. V lost 1 base and J lost 4, with 5 bases in between. This CDR3 has 13 amino acids. CDR1 and CDR2 from the germline V gene are SGHAT and FQNNGV. The CDR3 DNA reads TGTGCCAGCAGCTTAGGGGCGAATCAGCCCCAGCATTTT. Protein product: CASSLGANQPQHF. Together with reference TRBV11-2 and TRBJ1-5, the CDR3 gives the full variable domain: EAGVAQSPRYKIIEKRQSVAFWCNPISGHATLYWYQQILGQGPKLLIQFQNNGVVDDSQLPKDRFSAERLKGVDSTLKIQPAKLEDSAVYLCASSLGANQPQHFGDGTRLSIL.

This chain links TRBV19 with TRBJ2-7; D might be TRBD2 (5 bases). The CDR3 has 14 amino acids. The V gene lost 6 bases and the J gene lost 0 bases, with 12 bases spanning the gap. Germline V lookup: CDR1 LNHDA, CDR2 SQIVND (reference sequence). The CDR3: CASREETSSYEQYF. CDR3 DNA: TGTGCCAGTAGGGAGGAGACCAGCTCCTACGAGCAGTACTTC.